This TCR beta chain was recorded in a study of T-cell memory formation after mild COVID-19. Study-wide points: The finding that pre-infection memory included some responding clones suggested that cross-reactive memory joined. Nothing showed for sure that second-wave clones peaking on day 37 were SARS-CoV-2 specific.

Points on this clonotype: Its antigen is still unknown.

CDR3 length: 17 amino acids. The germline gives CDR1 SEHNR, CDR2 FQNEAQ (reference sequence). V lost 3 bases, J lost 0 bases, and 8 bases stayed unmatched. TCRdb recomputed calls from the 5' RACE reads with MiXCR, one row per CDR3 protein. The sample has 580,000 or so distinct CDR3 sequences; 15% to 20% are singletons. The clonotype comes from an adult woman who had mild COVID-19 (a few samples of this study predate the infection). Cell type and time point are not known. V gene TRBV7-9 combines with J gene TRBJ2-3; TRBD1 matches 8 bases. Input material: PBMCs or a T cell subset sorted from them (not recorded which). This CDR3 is CASSFGDRGESTDTQYF. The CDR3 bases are TGTGCCAGCAGCTTCGGCGACAGGGGAGAAAGCACAGATACGCAGTATTTT.